These T cell receptor beta chains were read from a single sample in a study of vaccination and CD4 T cells after COVID-19. TCRdb fed the PCR reads into MiXCR, producing one record per CDR3 protein. The sample yields approximately 25,000 distinct CDR3 sequences, 28% seen once. These TCRs' antigens remain unknown. The specimen was CD4+ T cells from blood, cultured in vitro, collected about 7 months after SARS-CoV-2 vaccination. Every receptor here comes from a human donor who had recovered from COVID-19. Both conserved end residues are part of each CDR3.

>TRBV6-1|TRBJ2-5
CASSPRRLAVGETQYF
>TRBV11-1|TRBJ2-7
CASSWGVAGRASDYEQYF
>TRBV7-3|TRBJ2-5
CASSLTATGETQYF
>TRBV6-1|TRBJ2-7
CASSILAGDYEQYF
>TRBV20-1|TRBJ2-7
CSARDFFPGVYEQYF
>TRBV6-1|TRBJ1-6
CASIRRSSYNSPLHF
>TRBV28|TRBJ2-1
CASRPPSGKSSYNEQFF
>TRBV15|TRBJ1-4
CATSRDRGGEKLFF
>TRBV4-2|TRBJ2-7
CASSQDVTRPYEQYF
>TRBV20-1|TRBJ2-5
CSAPGAQGFQETQYF
>TRBV19|TRBJ2-3
CASSTMGVQSTDTQYF
>TRBV24-1|TRBJ2-7
CATSAAGWPYEQYF
>TRBV7-2|TRBJ2-7
CASSLFPDSTYEQYF
>TRBV7-2|TRBJ2-7
CASSLGGKQYEQYF
>TRBV20-1|TRBJ2-3
CSARDSKTSTDTQYF
>TRBV6-1|TRBJ1-2
CANRPHHRQAYGYTF
>TRBV11-2|TRBJ2-7
CASSLDRQSYEQYF
>TRBV27|TRBJ2-2
CASSRWDRGPGELFF
>TRBV7-2|TRBJ1-6
CASSLLTGGNSPLHF
>TRBV5-1|TRBJ2-7
CASSRAGTEYEQYF
>TRBV29-1|TRBJ1-1
CSVGWVSGLAEAFF
>TRBV20-1|TRBJ2-3
CSAQRGASSTDTQYF
>TRBV4-2|TRBJ1-2
CASSQDGGDYGYTF
>TRBV19|TRBJ2-5
CASSPRLVQETQYF
>TRBV20-1|TRBJ1-1
CSAISGTGTEAFF
>TRBV6-1|TRBJ2-3
CASIIQTLSTDTQYF
>TRBV20-1|TRBJ2-5
CSASGAGLYQETQYF
>TRBV6-1|TRBJ1-5
CATGGDRGSNQPQHF
>TRBV7-9|TRBJ2-3
CASSFGAQYF
>TRBV19|TRBJ2-5
CASSIDWGHSRETQYF
>TRBV7-9|TRBJ1-6
CASSLTQQFNSPLHF
>TRBV27|TRBJ1-5
CASSVGLPYQPQHF
>TRBV4-2|TRBJ1-5
CASSRGNQPQHF
>TRBV28|TRBJ2-7
CASSLWGSYEQYF
>TRBV19|TRBJ2-5
CASNSGRGETQYF
>TRBV19|TRBJ2-3
CASSIYGRDTQYF
>TRBV7-3|TRBJ2-2
CASSRPGQGPGELFF
>TRBV6-2/TRBV6-3|TRBJ2-1
CASMSGTVRPPYNEQFF
>TRBV5-4|TRBJ2-3
CASSLGETRTDTQYF
>TRBV7-8|TRBJ2-5
CASSLERSRTQYF
>TRBV6-1|TRBJ2-7
CASRLGQGSYEQYF
>TRBV7-6|TRBJ2-5
CASSGGSQETQYF
>TRBV6-1|TRBJ2-5
CASSPSLRDFETQYF
>TRBV27|TRBJ2-3
CASSWDRVVADTQYF
>TRBV20-1|TRBJ1-2
CSVSGLAYEQYFGPGGAGYGYTF
>TRBV27|TRBJ2-1
CASRGPTRDNEQFF
>TRBV10-3|TRBJ2-1
CAISELDREQFF
>TRBV20-1|TRBJ2-7
CSARGDLAGGAYEQYF
>TRBV20-1|TRBJ2-5
CSVRTALQETQYF
>TRBV24-1|TRBJ2-2
CATSDPGQGRAGELFF
>TRBV6-1|TRBJ1-1
CASRDKTGSVDTEAFF
>TRBV20-1|TRBJ2-7
CSAPRQGYEQYF
>TRBV6-1|TRBJ1-2
CASRRRGGTGYTF
>TRBV4-1|TRBJ1-2
CASSRLGGGGGYTF
>TRBV19|TRBJ2-3
CASSPLAGEGTDTQYF
>TRBV20-1|TRBJ1-2
CSARESGGGYTF
>TRBV24-1|TRBJ2-3
CATSGGRLAVDTQYF